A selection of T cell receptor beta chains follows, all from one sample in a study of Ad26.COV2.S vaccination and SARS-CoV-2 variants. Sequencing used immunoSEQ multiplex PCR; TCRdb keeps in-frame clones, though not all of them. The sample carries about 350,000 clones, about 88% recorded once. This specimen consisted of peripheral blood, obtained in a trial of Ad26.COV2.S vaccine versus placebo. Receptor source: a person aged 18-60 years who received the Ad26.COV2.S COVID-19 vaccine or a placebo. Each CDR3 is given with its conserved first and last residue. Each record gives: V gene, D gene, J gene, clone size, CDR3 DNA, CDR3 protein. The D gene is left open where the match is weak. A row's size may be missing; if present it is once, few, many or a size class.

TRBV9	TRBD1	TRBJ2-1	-	TGTGCCAGCAGCCCCCGACAGGGGGCAAGGGAGCAGTTCTTC	CASSPRQGAREQFF
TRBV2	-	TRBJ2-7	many	TGTGCCAGCAGTGAACAAGGGACACTCTACGAGCAGTACTTC	CASSEQGTLYEQYF
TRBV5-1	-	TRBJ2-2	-	TGCGCCAGCAGCCCGGAGGAACCCGGGGAGCTGTTTTTT	CASSPEEPGELFF
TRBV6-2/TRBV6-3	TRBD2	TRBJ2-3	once	TGTGCCAGCAGTTACTCGCTAGCGGTCACAGATACGCAGTATTTT	CASSYSLAVTDTQYF
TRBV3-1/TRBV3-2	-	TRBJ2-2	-	TGTGCCAGCGCAGCTTTGGCGAACACCGGGGAGCTGTTTTTT	CASAALANTGELFF
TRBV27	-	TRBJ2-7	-	TGTGCCAGCAGTTTAGAGGTACCAGTAACCTACGAGCAGTACTTC	CASSLEVPVTYEQYF
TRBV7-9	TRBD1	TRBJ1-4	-	TGTGCCAGCAGTCCTGGACAGGGCACTAATGAAAAACTGTTTTTT	CASSPGQGTNEKLFF
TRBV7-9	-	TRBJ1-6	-	TGTGCCAGCAGCTTGGAGAGCTTCTATAATTCACCCCTCCACTTT	CASSLESFYNSPLHF
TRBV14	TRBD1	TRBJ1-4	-	TGTGCCAGCAGCCGCAGGGGGAGTGAAAAACTGTTTTTT	CASSRRGSEKLFF
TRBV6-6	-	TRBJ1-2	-	TGTGCCAGCAGTACCCCCCCGGAGCCCTATGGCTACACCTTC	CASSTPPEPYGYTF
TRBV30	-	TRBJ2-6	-	TGTGCCTGGAGTGCCTTTGGCGCCTCTGGGGCCAACGTCCTGACTTTC	CAWSAFGASGANVLTF
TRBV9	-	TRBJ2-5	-	TGTGCCAGCAGCGTAGGGGGAGAGACCCAGTACTTC	CASSVGGETQYF
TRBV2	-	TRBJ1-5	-	TGTGCCAGCAGTGGGGGGTTGGGGAGGTCTCAGCCCCAGCATTTT	CASSGGLGRSQPQHF
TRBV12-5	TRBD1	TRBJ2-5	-	TGTGCTAGTGGTCCCAGGACAGGGAGGGAGACCCAGTACTTC	CASGPRTGRETQYF
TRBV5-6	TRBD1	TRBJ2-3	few	TGTGCCAGCAGCTTAGGCAGGGGGCTTGATACGCAGTATTTT	CASSLGRGLDTQYF
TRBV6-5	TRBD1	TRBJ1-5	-	TGTGCCAGCAGAAGACAGGGGCTAGATCAGCCCCAGCATTTT	CASRRQGLDQPQHF
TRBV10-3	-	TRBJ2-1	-	TGTGCCATCAGTGAGTCTCGGACCTCCTACAATGAGCAGTTCTTC	CAISESRTSYNEQFF
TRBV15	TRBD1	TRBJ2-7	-	TGTGCCACCAGCCGCTCGGGACAGGGACTCAACGAGCAGTACTTC	CATSRSGQGLNEQYF
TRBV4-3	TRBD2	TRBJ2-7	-	TGCGCCAGCAGCCAAGGAGCGGGGGGGACCTACGAGCAGTACTTC	CASSQGAGGTYEQYF
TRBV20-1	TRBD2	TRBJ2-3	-	TGCAGTGCTAGTGCGGGAGGGCTACTAGATACGCAGTATTTT	CSASAGGLLDTQYF
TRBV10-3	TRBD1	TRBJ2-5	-	TGTGCCATCAGTCTCAACAGGGGCTTTGAGACCCAGTACTTC	CAISLNRGFETQYF
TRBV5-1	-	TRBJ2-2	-	TGCGCCAGCAGCTTGCGTTCGGCGAACACCGGGGAGCTGTTTTTT	CASSLRSANTGELFF
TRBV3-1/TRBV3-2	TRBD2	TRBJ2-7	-	TGTGCCAGCAGCCAACTAGCGGGGGGCCCCTACGAGCAGTACTTC	CASSQLAGGPYEQYF
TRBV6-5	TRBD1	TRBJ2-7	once	TGTGCCAGCAGTCCTAGACCCGGGACAGGCTACGAGCAGTACTTC	CASSPRPGTGYEQYF
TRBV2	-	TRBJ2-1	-	TGTGCCAGTAGTGGGGACCGCTTAACTGAGCAGTTCTTC	CASSGDRLTEQFF
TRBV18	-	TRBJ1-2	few	TGTGCCAGCTCAAATAGGACTGACTCTGGAGGCTATGGCTACACCTTC	CASSNRTDSGGYGYTF
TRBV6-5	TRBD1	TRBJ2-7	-	TGTGCCAGCAGTAACCAACCGGGACAGCACTACGAGCAGTACTTC	CASSNQPGQHYEQYF
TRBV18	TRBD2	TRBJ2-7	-	TGTGCCAGCTCACCGATTAGCGGGAGGGCCAACGAGCAGTACTTC	CASSPISGRANEQYF
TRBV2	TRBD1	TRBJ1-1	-	TGTGCCAGCAGCGAGACAGGGCACTCTGAAGCTTTCTTT	CASSETGHSEAFF
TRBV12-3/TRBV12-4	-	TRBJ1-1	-	TGTGCCAGCAGGGACACAAAGGCCACTGAAGCTTTCTTT	CASRDTKATEAFF
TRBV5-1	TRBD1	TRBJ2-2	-	TGCGCCAGCAGCCTTGGGGACAGCAACACCGGGGAGCTGTTTTTT	CASSLGDSNTGELFF
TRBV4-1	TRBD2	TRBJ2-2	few	TGCGCCAGCAGCCAAGGAACTAGCGGATACACCGGGGAGCTGTTTTTT	CASSQGTSGYTGELFF
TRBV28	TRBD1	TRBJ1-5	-	TGTGCCAGCAGTTTTCTTCCCACTCCAGGGGGGGGCCAGCCCCAGCATTTT	CASSFLPTPGGGQPQHF
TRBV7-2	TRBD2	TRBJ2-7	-	TGTGCCAGCACCCCGATGGGACTATCCTACGAGCAGTACTTC	CASTPMGLSYEQYF
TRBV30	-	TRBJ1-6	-	TGTGCCTGCCCCCGCGGTGCAGGCCCCTATAATTCACCCCTCCACTTT	CACPRGAGPYNSPLHF
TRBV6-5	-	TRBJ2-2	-	TGTGCCAGCAGTTATTACGCACTTCTAGCCGGGGAGCTGTTTTTT	CASSYYALLAGELFF
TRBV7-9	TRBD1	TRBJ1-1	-	TGTGCCAGCAGCCCGAACGGGACAGGGGGTCTGAAGAGGGGTGAAGCTTTCTTT	CASSPNGTGGLKRGEAFF
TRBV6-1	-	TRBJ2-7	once	TGTGCCAGCAGTTTAGGACCCATAAGGCTCTACGAGCAGTACTTC	CASSLGPIRLYEQYF
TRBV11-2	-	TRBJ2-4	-	TGTGCCAGCAGCTTACTTTTCGGGCCAGACATTCAGTACTTC	CASSLLFGPDIQYF
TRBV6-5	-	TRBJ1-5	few	TGTGCCAGCAGTTACGGGCAGGGCGGCAATCAGCCCCAGCATTTT	CASSYGQGGNQPQHF
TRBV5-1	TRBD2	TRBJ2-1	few	TGCGCCAGCAGCCCGGCAAGCGGGAGGAATAATGAGCAGTTCTTC	CASSPASGRNNEQFF
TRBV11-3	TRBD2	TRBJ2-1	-	TGTGCCAGCAGCTTAGATCGTGGCGGGAGGGCGGTCAATGAGCAGTTCTTC	CASSLDRGGRAVNEQFF
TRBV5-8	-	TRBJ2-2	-	TGTGCCAGCAGCTTGGATGGGGCGAGCACCGGGGAGCTGTTTTTT	CASSLDGASTGELFF
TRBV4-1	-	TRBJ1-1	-	TGCGCCAGCAGCCCGAACAAGTGGGAGGCAGGGAGTGCTGAAGCTTTCTTT	CASSPNKWEAGSAEAFF
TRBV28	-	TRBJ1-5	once	TGTGCCAGCAGTATGACACCTAATCAGCCCCAGCATTTT	CASSMTPNQPQHF
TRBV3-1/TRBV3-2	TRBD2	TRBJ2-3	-	TGTGCCAGCAGCCAAGTCCTAACTTTAGCGGGGGGGCCCTCAGATACGCAGTATTTT	CASSQVLTLAGGPSDTQYF
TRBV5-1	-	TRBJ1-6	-	TGCGCCAGCAGCTTGGCCGGGCCAGCCCTAGGGGCACCCCTCCACTTT	CASSLAGPALGAPLHF
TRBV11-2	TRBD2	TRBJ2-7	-	TGTGCCAGCAGCTTAGGTCCTAGCGGGGGCCCCTACGAGCAGTACTTC	CASSLGPSGGPYEQYF
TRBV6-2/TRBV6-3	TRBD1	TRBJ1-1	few	TGTGCCAGCAGTTACTCGAGGAGACAGGGAAACACTGAAGCTTTCTTT	CASSYSRRQGNTEAFF
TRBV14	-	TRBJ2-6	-	TGTGCCAGCAGCCCCCCGACAGGCCGCTCTGGGGCCAACGTCCTGACTTTC	CASSPPTGRSGANVLTF
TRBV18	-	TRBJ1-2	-	TGTGCCAGCTCACCATCGACGACAGGTAGCTATGGCTACACCTTC	CASSPSTTGSYGYTF
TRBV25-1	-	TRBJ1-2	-	TGTGCCAGCAGTGAATATTTGGCGGGAAACTATGGCTACACCTTC	CASSEYLAGNYGYTF
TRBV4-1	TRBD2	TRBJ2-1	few	TGCGCCAGCAGCCAAGATGCAGCGGGGGAGTACAATGAGCAGTTCTTC	CASSQDAAGEYNEQFF
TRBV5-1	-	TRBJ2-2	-	TGCGCCAGCAGCTTTACAGCGAACACCGGGGAGCTGTTTTTT	CASSFTANTGELFF
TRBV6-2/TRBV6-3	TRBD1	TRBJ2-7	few	TGTGCCAGCAGTTACTATCCGACAGGGGGGAACGAGCAGTACTTC	CASSYYPTGGNEQYF
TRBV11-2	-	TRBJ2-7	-	TGTGCCAGCAGCCCCCTCGGGGGTCGTGGCTACGAGCAGTACTTC	CASSPLGGRGYEQYF
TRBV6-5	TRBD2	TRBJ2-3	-	TGTGCCAGCAGCCGCGGAGCGGGGTTAACAGATACGCAGTATTTT	CASSRGAGLTDTQYF
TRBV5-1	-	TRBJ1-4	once	TGCGCCAGCAGCTTGAACGCAGACCTTAATGAAAAACTGTTTTTT	CASSLNADLNEKLFF
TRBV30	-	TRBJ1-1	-	TGTGCCTGGAGTGGACGATGGGAGAGGCTGATGAACACTGAAGCTTTCTTT	CAWSGRWERLMNTEAFF